These 21 T cell receptor beta chains came from one sample sequenced in a study of blood T cell repertoires in COVID-19. Using immunoSEQ multiplex PCR, the repertoire was profiled, and TCRdb retains in-frame clones only, with some absent. The table lists a few hundred thousand clones, around 84% of them singletons. Source material: peripheral blood. These receptors came from a man aged 60 to 69 with acute or convalescent COVID-19.

The chain combines TRBV28 with TRBJ1-5, with TRBD1 identical over 7 bases. Germline CDR1 and CDR2: MDHEN and SYDVKM. The CDR3 sequence is 15 residues long. Unmatched junction bases numbered 9, after V lost 6 bases and J lost 4 bases. The CDR3 sequence is CASSPDRVRNQPQHF. The CDR3 nucleotides read TGTGCCAGCAGCCCCGACAGGGTTCGAAATCAGCCCCAGCATTTT.

The V gene is TRBV11-2, the J gene TRBJ1-1; 8 bases agree with TRBD1. CDR3 size: 15 residues. V gave up 5 bases and J gave up 5 bases; unmatched junction bases: 10. From germline, CDR1 is SGHAT and CDR2 FQNNGV. The CDR3 nucleotides are TGTGCCAGCAGCCCCATCGACAGGGGTTGGACTGAAGCTTTCTTT. Amino acid sequence: CASSPIDRGWTEAFF.

The chain couples TRBV2 to TRBJ2-1; 7 bases align to TRBD1. The CDR3 has 14 residues. Germline V CDR1 and CDR2: SNHLY, FYNNEI. Trimming cost V 5 bases and J 5 bases; bases outside gene matches: 6. The CDR3 reads CASSTGQPHNEQFF. CDR3 bases: TGTGCCAGCAGTACGGGACAGCCACACAATGAGCAGTTCTTC.

In its sample, this clone was seen once. V gene TRBV5-6 combines with J gene TRBJ2-1, with D hard to call. CDR3 length: 14 amino acids. Per the germline V gene, CDR1 is SGHDT and CDR2 is YYEEEE. V lost 2 bases, J lost 10 bases, and 16 bases lay in between. CDR3 region: CASSLAPPPGEQFF. Here the CDR3 DNA reads TGTGCCAGCAGCTTAGCGCCCCCCCCCGGAGAGCAGTTCTTC.

Here the CDR3 reads CASSLVGQGRAGELFF. Written as DNA, the CDR3 is TGTGCCAGCAGCTTAGTGGGACAGGGAAGGGCCGGGGAGCTGTTTTTT. The rearrangement uses TRBV7-2 and TRBJ2-2, with 9 bases lining up with TRBD1. The V gene's germline CDR1 is SGHTA and CDR2 FQGNSA. CDR3 size: 16 residues. J was trimmed by 6 bases and V by 1 base; bases with no gene match: 6. The complete variable domain, with remaining parts taken from reference TRBV7-2 and TRBJ2-2, reads GAGVSQSPSNKVTEKGKDVELRCDPISGHTALYWYRQSLGQGLEFLIYFQGNSAPDKSGLPSDRFSAERTGGSVSTLTIQRTQQEDSAVYLCASSLVGQGRAGELFFGEGSRLTVL.

The gene calls are TRBV18 and TRBJ1-1; 9 bases fit TRBD1. Germline CDR1 reads KGHSH; CDR2 reads LQKENI. The CDR3 spans 14 residues. Unmatched junction bases numbered 7, after V lost 6 bases and J lost 5 bases. The CDR3 bases are TGTGCCAGCTCGGGGACAGGGTTCGGGACTGAAGCTTTCTTT. Encoded protein: CASSGTGFGTEAFF.

This clone appeared a single time. The chain uses TRBV27 and TRBJ2-5; perhaps TRBD1 as D (5 bases). The CDR3 is 14 amino acids. Germline V lookup: CDR1 MNHEY, CDR2 SMNVEV (reference sequence). The ends were cut back, 3 bases at V and 5 bases at J, with 13 bases in the middle. The CDR3 nucleotides are TGTGCCAGCAGTTTGAGCAGGGCCCCCGAGACCCAGTACTTC. Protein: CASSLSRAPETQYF.

This clone came up once. This chain connects TRBV5-1 to TRBJ2-3; maybe TRBD2 (6 bases). Germline V gene lookup returns CDR1 SGHRS and CDR2 YFSETQ. CDR3 length equals 14 residues. V was cut by 5 bases and J by 5 bases, with 15 bases left in between. The CDR3 DNA sequence: TGCGCCAGCAGGCCAGGGACTCCAGGAGATACGCAGTATTTT. Protein sequence: CASRPGTPGDTQYF.

CDR3 DNA sequence: TGTGCCAGCAGTGAATTGGGGGGAGAGACCCAGTACTTC. Its protein product is CASSELGGETQYF. The J gene is TRBJ2-5, the V gene TRBV2; maybe TRBD2 (6 bases). The germline CDR1 and CDR2 sequences are SNHLY and FYNNEI. The CDR3 spans 13 residues. The V and J ends lost 2 bases and 4 bases respectively, with 8 bases between them.

The chain uses TRBV6-6 and TRBJ1-4; unclear D gene. The CDR3 has 16 residues. Trimming removed 7 bases from V and 0 bases from J, with 15 bases in between. Germline V gene lookup returns CDR1 MNHNY and CDR2 SVGAGI (reference sequence). The CDR3 reads CASKLHGVATNEKLFF. In DNA, the CDR3 is TGTGCCAGCAAGCTCCACGGGGTGGCAACTAATGAAAAACTGTTTTTT.

V gene TRBV5-1 combines with J gene TRBJ1-1; no clear D. CDR3 size: 14 residues. Germline V gives CDR1 SGHRS, CDR2 YFSETQ. The V gene lost 0 bases and the J gene lost 7 bases, with 13 bases spanning the gap. The DNA for the CDR3 is TGCGCCAGCAGCTTGGGGACTCGTGGGGATGAAGCTTTCTTT. This sequence encodes CASSLGTRGDEAFF.

The genes are TRBV10-3 and TRBJ1-1; 8 bases map to TRBD1. CDR1 is ENHRY, CDR2 SYGVKD, per germline. CDR3 length: 11 residues. V lost 8 bases to trimming and J lost 7 bases; unmatched junction nucleotides: 3. The CDR3 loop reads CAIVGTGEAFF. CDR3 bases: TGTGCCATCGTTGGGACAGGTGAAGCTTTCTTT.

The V and J genes are TRBV30 and TRBJ1-2, with a weak D call TRBD1 (6 bases). The ends were cut back, 0 bases at V and 0 bases at J, with 11 bases in the middle. Germline assignment: CDR1 GTSNPN and CDR2 SVGIG (reference sequence). CDR3 length: 15 amino acids. The CDR3 DNA reads TGTGCCTGGAGTGTCCAGGGGCGAGCTAACTATGGCTACACCTTC. It specifies CAWSVQGRANYGYTF.

This chain joins TRBV6-1 and TRBJ2-1, with D possibly being TRBD2 (7 bases). CDR1 is MNHNS and CDR2 is SASEGT in the germline V gene. V was trimmed by 0 bases and J by 10 bases, leaving 16 bases between them. The CDR3 is made up of 15 amino acids. CDR3 sequence: CASSEARGGASEQFF. CDR3 nucleotides: TGTGCCAGCAGTGAAGCGCGAGGGGGGGCGTCCGAGCAGTTCTTC.

This rearrangement joins TRBV6-5 to TRBJ1-1; TRBD1 is a possible D gene (6 bases). This CDR3 has 15 amino acids. CDR1 is MNHEY, CDR2 SVGAGI, per germline. The ends were cut back, 6 bases at V and 5 bases at J, with 19 bases in the middle. This CDR3 reads CASRDSRGRLTEAFF. Here the CDR3 DNA reads TGTGCCAGCAGGGACTCCAGGGGCAGGCTAACTGAAGCTTTCTTT.

This chain uses TRBV3-1 (or the pseudogene TRBV3-2) with TRBJ2-5, with 11 bases identical to TRBD2. Germline CDR1 is LGHDT and CDR2 is YNNKEL (reference sequence). V trimming: 5 bases; J trimming: 1 base; junction bases outside the gene matches: 6. The length of the CDR3 is 16 residues. Here the CDR3 reads CASSLGLAGGQETQYF. Here the CDR3 DNA reads TGTGCCAGCAGCTTAGGACTAGCGGGCGGCCAAGAGACCCAGTACTTC.

This rearrangement joins TRBV7-3 to TRBJ2-7, with 10 bases aligning to TRBD1. Germline loops: CDR1 SGHTA, CDR2 FQGTGA. CDR3 length equals 13 residues. Trimming took 5 bases from V and 6 from J; bases not matched to a gene: 4. The CDR3 DNA is TGTGCCAGCAGCCCGGACAGGGGGGGCGAGCAGTACTTC. This gives the protein CASSPDRGGEQYF.

The table lists this clone with a count of one. The CDR3 bases are TGTGCCAGCAGTTTTTTGGCTAGCGGTAACTCCTACAATGAGCAGTTCTTC. This translates into CASSFLASGNSYNEQFF. The V call is TRBV14, the J call TRBJ2-1, with TRBD2 matching over 7 bases. The germline V gene encodes CDR1 SGHDN and CDR2 FVKESK. The ends lost 6 bases at V and 0 bases at J; junction bases unmatched: 11. The length of the CDR3 is 17 residues.

This clone was picked up one time. This sequence joins TRBV19 and TRBJ1-1; TRBD1 agrees at 10 bases. Germline CDR1 reads LNHDA; CDR2 reads SQIVND (reference sequence). Trimming at V came to 4 bases and at J to 4 bases, leaving 12 bases not matched to a gene. The CDR3 runs to 17 residues. As DNA, the CDR3 is TGTGCCAGTAGTACCCGGACAGGGGGTCCCTTGGGCACTGAAGCTTTCTTT. Its translation is CASSTRTGGPLGTEAFF.

The CDR3, as DNA: TGTGCCAGCACCCGGGGGGGAAGGGGCAATCAGCCCCAGCATTTT. Translating gives CASTRGGRGNQPQHF. The rearrangement uses TRBV28 and TRBJ1-5; possible D gene TRBD1, 5 bases. V gave up 7 bases and J gave up 2 bases, with 15 bases separating them. CDR3 size: 15 residues. CDR1 is MDHEN, CDR2 SYDVKM, per germline.

The chain combines TRBV4-2 with TRBJ1-2, with a weak D call TRBD1 (6 bases). The V end lost 0 bases, the J end lost 4 bases, and 12 bases lay between the germline ends. This CDR3 has 15 amino acids. Germline CDR1 and CDR2: LGHNA and YNFKEQ. The CDR3 is CASSQEGTLAYGYTF. The CDR3 nucleotides read TGTGCCAGCAGCCAAGAAGGGACATTGGCCTATGGCTACACCTTC.